This section outlines one TCR beta chain sequence together with its context. The protocol was immunoSEQ multiplex PCR, while the TCRdb copy is restricted to in-frame clones and leaves out a portion. The sample lists 350,000 to 450,000 clones, roughly 92% occurring once. This CDR3 comprises 15 residues. V gave up 1 base and J gave up 3 bases, with 15 bases separating them. Per germline, CDR1 SQVTM and CDR2 ANQGSEA. This sample is drawn from a study of blood T cell repertoires in COVID-19. This TCR came from a woman between 35 and 50 years old who had been exposed to COVID-19. Source material: PBMCs or T cells enriched from blood (not recorded which). The V call is TRBV29-1, the J call TRBJ1-2, with no clear D. The CDR3 DNA reads as TGCAGCGTTGAAGGCTCTGGTGGCGGCTACTATGGCTACACCTTC. Amino acids: CSVEGSGGGYYGYTF.